This T cell receptor (beta chain) was documented in a study of cytomegalovirus exposure and HLA in healthy donors. The CDR3 extends over 19 amino acids. Trimming took 0 bases from V and 0 from J; bases not matched to a gene: 7. Germline V gene sequence: CDR1 MGHRA, CDR2 YSYEKL. Amplification used 60 Vbeta primers and 13 Jbeta primers. The repertoire was sequenced with immunoSEQ multiplex PCR; TCRdb's copy has only in-frame clones and lacks some. Counted here are 65,000 or so clones, about 80% occurring once; the ten biggest clones make up approximately 3.3%. This TCR was recovered from a woman aged 40 to 55 in good health and CMV-seropositive. Sequenced: PBMCs. This sequence joins TRBV4-1 and TRBJ1-5; 11 nucleotides agree with TRBD1. The CDR3 DNA reads TGCGCCAGCAGCCAAGAACCGGGACAGGGGGATTATAGCAATCAGCCCCAGCATTTT. This gives the protein CASSQEPGQGDYSNQPQHF.